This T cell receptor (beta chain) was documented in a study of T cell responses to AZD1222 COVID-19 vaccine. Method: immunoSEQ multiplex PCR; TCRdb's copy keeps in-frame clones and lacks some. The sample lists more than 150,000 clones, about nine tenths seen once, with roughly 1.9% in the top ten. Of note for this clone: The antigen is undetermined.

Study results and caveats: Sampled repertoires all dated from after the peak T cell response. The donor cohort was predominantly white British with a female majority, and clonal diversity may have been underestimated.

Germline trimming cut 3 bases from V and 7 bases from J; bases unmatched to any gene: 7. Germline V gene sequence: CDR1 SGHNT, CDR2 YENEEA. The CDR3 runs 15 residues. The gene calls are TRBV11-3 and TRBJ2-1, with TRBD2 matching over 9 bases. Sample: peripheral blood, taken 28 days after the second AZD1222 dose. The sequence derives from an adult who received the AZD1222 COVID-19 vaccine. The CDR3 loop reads CASSLIGGGVNEQFF. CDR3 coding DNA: TGTGCCAGCAGCTTGATTGGCGGGGGGGTTAATGAGCAGTTCTTC. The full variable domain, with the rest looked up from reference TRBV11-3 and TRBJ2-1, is EAGVVQSPRYKIIEKKQPVAFWCNPISGHNTLYWYLQNLGQGPELLIRYENEEAVDDSQLPKDRFSAERLKGVDSTLKIQPAELGDSAVYLCASSLIGGGVNEQFFGPGTRLTVL.